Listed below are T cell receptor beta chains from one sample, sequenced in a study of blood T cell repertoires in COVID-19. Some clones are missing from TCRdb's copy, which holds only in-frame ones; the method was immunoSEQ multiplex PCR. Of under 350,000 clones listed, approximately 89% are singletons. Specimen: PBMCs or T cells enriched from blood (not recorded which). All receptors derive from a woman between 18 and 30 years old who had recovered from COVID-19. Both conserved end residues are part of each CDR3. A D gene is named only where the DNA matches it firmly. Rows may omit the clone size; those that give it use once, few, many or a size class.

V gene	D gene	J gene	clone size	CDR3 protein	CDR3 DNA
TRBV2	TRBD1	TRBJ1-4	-	CASLDRARDEKLFF	TGTGCCAGCCTCGACAGGGCGAGGGATGAAAAACTGTTTTTT
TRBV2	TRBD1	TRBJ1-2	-	CASRKTGGSYGYTF	TGTGCCAGCAGAAAGACAGGGGGCAGCTATGGCTACACCTTC
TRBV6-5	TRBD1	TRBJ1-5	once	CASILDRVGGQPQHF	TGTGCCAGCATTCTGGACAGGGTGGGGGGTCAGCCCCAGCATTTT
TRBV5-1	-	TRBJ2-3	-	CASGMDSASTDTQYF	TGCGCCAGTGGGATGGACTCCGCAAGCACAGATACGCAGTATTTT
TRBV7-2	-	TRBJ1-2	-	CASSSGQPYGYTF	TGTGCCAGCAGCTCTGGACAGCCTTATGGCTACACCTTC
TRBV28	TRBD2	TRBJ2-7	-	CASSLSGSSYEQYF	TGTGCCAGCAGTTTAAGCGGGAGCTCCTACGAGCAGTACTTC
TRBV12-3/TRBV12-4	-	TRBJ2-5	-	CASSPGSQETQYF	TGTGCCAGCAGCCCAGGTAGCCAAGAGACCCAGTACTTC
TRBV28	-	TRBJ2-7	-	CASSPARRNSYEQYF	TGTGCCAGCAGTCCCGCCCGGCGGAACTCCTACGAGCAGTACTTC
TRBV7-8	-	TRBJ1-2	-	CASSLAEGVLDRIKLNYGYTF	TGTGCCAGCAGCTTAGCTGAGGGCGTCCTGGACAGAATCAAACTTAACTATGGCTACACCTTC
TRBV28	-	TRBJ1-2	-	CASSFGGIYGYTF	TGTGCCAGCAGTTTCGGGGGAATCTATGGCTACACCTTC
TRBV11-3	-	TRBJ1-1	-	CASSLGHPNTEAFF	TGTGCCAGCAGCTTAGGGCACCCTAACACTGAAGCTTTCTTT
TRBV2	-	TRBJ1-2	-	CASSVSSAGGYTF	TGTGCCAGCAGTGTGAGCTCTGCGGGGGGCTACACCTTC
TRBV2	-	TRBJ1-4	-	CASSTGSMREKLFF	TGTGCCAGCAGTACAGGGTCAATGCGTGAAAAACTGTTTTTT
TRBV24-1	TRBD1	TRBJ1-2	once	CATSDPTGENGYTF	TGTGCCACCAGTGACCCGACAGGGGAAAATGGCTACACCTTC
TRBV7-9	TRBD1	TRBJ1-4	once	CASSLRGTNEKLFF	TGTGCCAGCAGCCTCAGGGGGACTAATGAAAAACTGTTTTTT
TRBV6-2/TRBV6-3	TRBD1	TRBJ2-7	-	CASSAPLGQGSYEQYF	TGTGCCAGCAGTGCCCCCCTCGGACAGGGAAGTTACGAGCAGTACTTC
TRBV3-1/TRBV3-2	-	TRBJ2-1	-	CASSQGLASYNEQFF	TGTGCCAGCAGCCAAGGGCTAGCGAGCTACAATGAGCAGTTCTTC
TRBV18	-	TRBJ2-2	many	CASSEATGELFF	TGTGCCAGCTCAGAAGCCACCGGGGAGCTGTTTTTT
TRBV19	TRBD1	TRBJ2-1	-	CASSWTGDSYNEQFF	TGTGCCAGTAGTTGGACAGGGGACTCCTACAATGAGCAGTTCTTC
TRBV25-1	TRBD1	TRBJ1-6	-	CASKHRGPSSPLHF	TGTGCCAGCAAACACAGGGGGCCGAGTTCACCCCTCCACTTT
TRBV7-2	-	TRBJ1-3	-	CASSLSSSGNTIYF	TGTGCCAGCAGCTTATCCAGCTCTGGAAACACCATATATTTT
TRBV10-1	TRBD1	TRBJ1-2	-	CASSETGGRGYTF	TGCGCCAGCAGTGAAACAGGGGGCAGAGGCTACACCTTC
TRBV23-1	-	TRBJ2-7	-	CASSQSANFPTYEQYF	TGCGCCAGCAGTCAATCCGCGAATTTCCCAACCTACGAGCAGTACTTC
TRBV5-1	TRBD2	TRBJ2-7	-	CASSPSGGGRATYEQYF	TGCGCCAGCAGCCCTTCTGGTGGCGGGAGGGCCACCTACGAGCAGTACTTC
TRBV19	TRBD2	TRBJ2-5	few	CASSMGTSGQETQYF	TGTGCCAGTAGTATGGGGACTAGCGGACAAGAGACCCAGTACTTC
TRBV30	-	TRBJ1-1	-	CAWSPRLNTEAFF	TGTGCCTGGAGTCCCCGTTTGAACACTGAAGCTTTCTTT
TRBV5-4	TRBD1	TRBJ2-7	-	CASSSQMPQGPNGQYF	TGTGCCAGCAGCTCGCAGATGCCACAGGGGCCTAACGGGCAGTACTTC
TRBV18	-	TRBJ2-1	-	CAGAERPYNEQFF	TGTGCCGGGGCCGAAAGGCCCTACAATGAGCAGTTCTTC
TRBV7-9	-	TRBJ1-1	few	CASSFSTGWNEAFF	TGTGCCAGCAGCTTTTCCACAGGGTGGAATGAAGCTTTCTTT
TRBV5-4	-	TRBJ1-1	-	CASSFRTVNTEAFF	TGTGCCAGCAGCTTTCGTACGGTGAACACTGAAGCTTTCTTT
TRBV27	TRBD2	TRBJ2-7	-	CASSVTSGRTYEQYF	TGTGCCAGCAGTGTGACTAGCGGGAGAACCTACGAGCAGTACTTC
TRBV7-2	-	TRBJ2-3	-	CASSVREWASTDTQYF	TGTGCCAGCAGCGTACGAGAATGGGCTAGCACAGATACGCAGTATTTT
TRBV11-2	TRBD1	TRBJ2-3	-	CASSIGTGNTDTQYF	TGTGCCAGCAGCATCGGGACAGGGAACACAGATACGCAGTATTTT
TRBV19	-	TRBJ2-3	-	CASSGSGQGQLAGRDTQYF	TGTGCCAGTAGTGGGTCCGGACAGGGGCAACTAGCGGGAAGAGATACGCAGTATTTT
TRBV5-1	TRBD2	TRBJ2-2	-	CASSPGGGPRAGELFF	TGCGCCAGCAGCCCCGGCGGGGGGCCGCGGGCCGGGGAGCTGTTTTTT
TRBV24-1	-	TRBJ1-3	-	CATFRQTTGNTIYF	TGTGCCACCTTTAGACAGACAACTGGAAACACCATATATTTT
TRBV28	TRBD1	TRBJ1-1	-	CASTGTGFGASEAFF	TGTGCCAGCACGGGGACAGGGTTCGGAGCCAGTGAAGCTTTCTTT
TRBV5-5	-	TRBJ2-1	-	CASSLGGTQGRDEQFF	TGTGCCAGCAGCTTGGGGGGTACGCAGGGTAGAGATGAGCAGTTCTTC
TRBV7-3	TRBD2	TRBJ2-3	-	CASSFGGTKADTQYF	TGTGCCAGCAGCTTCGGCGGGACTAAGGCAGATACGCAGTATTTT
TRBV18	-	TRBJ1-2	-	CASSPPYADRLRGGYTF	TGTGCCAGCTCACCACCGTACGCTGACAGGCTAAGGGGTGGCTACACCTTC
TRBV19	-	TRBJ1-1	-	CASSGNTEAFF	TGTGCCTCTTCGGGGAACACTGAAGCTTTCTTT
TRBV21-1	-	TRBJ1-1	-	CASSNAFEGMNTEAFF	TGTGCCAGCAGCAATGCTTTTGAGGGAATGAACACTGAAGCTTTCTTT
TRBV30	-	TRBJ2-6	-	CAWRGDMRHSGANVLTF	TGTGCCTGGAGGGGGGACATGCGCCACTCTGGGGCCAACGTCCTGACTTTC
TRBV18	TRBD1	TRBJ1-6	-	CASSPVRTGDSPLHF	TGTGCCAGCTCACCAGTCCGGACAGGGGACTCACCCCTCCACTTT
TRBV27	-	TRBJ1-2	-	CASSWGLGGGYTF	TGTGCCAGCAGTTGGGGGTTGGGGGGAGGCTACACCTTC
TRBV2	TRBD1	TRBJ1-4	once	CASRVGTGGHEKLFF	TGTGCCAGCAGAGTCGGGACAGGGGGTCATGAAAAACTGTTTTTT
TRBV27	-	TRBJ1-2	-	CASSQGAGATYGYTF	TGTGCCAGCAGTCAAGGGGCAGGCGCGACCTATGGCTACACCTTC
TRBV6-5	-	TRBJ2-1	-	CASTATTYNEQFF	TGTGCCAGCACGGCAACTACCTACAATGAGCAGTTCTTC
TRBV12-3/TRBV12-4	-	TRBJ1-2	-	CASSGNYGYTF	TGTGCCAGCAGCGGGAACTATGGCTACACCTTC
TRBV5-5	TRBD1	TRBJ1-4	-	CASSLQGPNEKLFF	TGTGCCAGCAGCTTACAGGGGCCTAATGAAAAACTGTTTTTT
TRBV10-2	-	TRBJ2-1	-	CASSGRGPDEQFF	TGCGCCAGCAGTGGAAGAGGGCCAGATGAGCAGTTCTTC
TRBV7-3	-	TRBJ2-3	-	CASSSNARGERISTDTQYF	TGTGCCAGCAGCTCCAATGCTCGGGGAGAAAGAATTAGCACAGATACGCAGTATTTT
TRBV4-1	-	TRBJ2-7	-	CASSQGQDYEQYF	TGCGCCAGCAGCCAAGGACAAGACTACGAGCAGTACTTC
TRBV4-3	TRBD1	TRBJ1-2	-	CASSQGQGWDYGYTF	TGCGCCAGCAGCCAGGGACAGGGATGGGACTATGGCTACACCTTC
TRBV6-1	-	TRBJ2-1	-	CASSDSGPKQFF	TGTGCCAGCAGTGATTCTGGGCCTAAGCAGTTCTTC
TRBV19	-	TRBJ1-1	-	CASSKGGSRTEAFF	TGTGCCAGTAGTAAAGGGGGTTCACGCACTGAAGCTTTCTTT
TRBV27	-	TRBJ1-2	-	CASSFKGDYGYTF	TGTGCCAGCAGTTTCAAGGGGGACTATGGCTACACCTTC
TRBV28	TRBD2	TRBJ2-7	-	CASSPMGLEVYEQYF	TGTGCCAGCAGTCCGATGGGACTAGAAGTCTACGAGCAGTACTTC